The clone carrying this TCR beta chain was detected a few times. This sample is part of a study of blood T cells in healthy people across ages. A second about 6 to 12 cycle PCR used barcoded and J-beta primers. TCRdb independently ran MiXCR on the 5' RACE reads; one entry per CDR3 protein. This table holds 950,000 to 1,200,000 distinct CDR3 sequences, approximately 38% found once. Germline CDR1 is LGHDT and CDR2 is YNNKEL (reference sequence). Losses at the gene ends were 4 bases for V and 4 bases for J; bases not matched to a gene: 10. The CDR3 contains 17 residues. The sequence came from a man aged 18-30 years in good health. The chain uses TRBV3-1 and TRBJ1-4; 9 bases line up with TRBD1. The specimen sequenced was blood. CDR3 sequence (DNA): TGTGCCAGCAGCCGAGCGGGACAGGGCTGGGATAATGAAAAACTGTTTTTT. Its protein product is CASSRAGQGWDNEKLFF.